Below are 31 T cell receptor beta chains sequenced from a single sample in a study of T-cell memory formation after mild COVID-19. TCRdb re-called the 5' RACE reads through MiXCR, storing one row per CDR3 protein. This sample has fewer than 350,000 distinct CDR3 sequences; around 15% occur once, and the top ten carry more than 20%. Sequenced input: PBMCs or a T cell subset sorted from them (not recorded which). All receptors derive from a man younger than 35 who had mild COVID-19 (a few samples of this study predate the infection). Cell type and time point are not known.

The rearrangement uses TRBV27 and TRBJ2-3; either TRBD1 or TRBD2 may fit D (5 bases each). Deletions cut 3 bases from V and 4 bases from J, with 11 bases between. The germline V gene has CDR1 MNHEY and CDR2 SMNVEV (reference sequence). This CDR3 contains 14 residues. This chain's CDR3 is CASSFAGTPDTQYF. CDR3 bases: TGTGCCAGCAGTTTCGCAGGGACGCCAGATACGCAGTATTTT.

This clonotype was observed a handful of times. The J gene is TRBJ1-1, the V gene TRBV5-1; TRBD1 agrees at 12 bases. Germline V gene data show CDR1 as SGHRS and CDR2 as YFSETQ. The V gene end was trimmed by 7 bases and the J gene end by 4 bases; junction bases not matched to a gene: 11. The CDR3 length is 16 residues. The chain's CDR3 is CASRTGTGGEGTEAFF. As DNA, the CDR3 is TGCGCCAGCCGTACCGGGACAGGGGGCGAGGGCACTGAAGCTTTCTTT.

This chain uses TRBV12-3 or TRBV12-4 with TRBJ1-6; TRBD1 aligns across 10 bases. V shed 5 bases, J shed 9 bases, and the junction held 7 bases outside the gene matches. The CDR3 is made up of 15 amino acids. The CDR3 sequence: CASSPRQGAGSPLHF. The CDR3 nucleotides read TGTGCCAGCAGTCCACGACAGGGGGCTGGTTCACCCCTCCACTTT.

This clonotype has more than one count but fewer than ten. This CDR3 reads CSAPTYEQYF. CDR3 in DNA: TGCAGTGCGCCAACCTACGAGCAGTACTTC. The V and J genes are TRBV20-1 and TRBJ2-7; no clear D. This CDR3 spans 10 amino acids. The V gene lost 6 bases and the J gene lost 2 bases, with 5 bases spanning the gap. Germline loops: CDR1 DFQATT, CDR2 SNEGSKA (reference sequence).

A few counts support this clonotype. The chain combines TRBV6-2 or TRBV6-3 with TRBJ2-7, with D uncertain. Germline CDR1 MNHEY, CDR2 SVGEGT. Deletions cut 2 bases from V and 3 bases from J, with 20 bases between. The CDR3 length is 17 residues. The CDR3 protein is CASSYGSEDGTYYEQYV. CDR3 DNA sequence: TGTGCCAGCAGTTACGGAAGCGAGGACGGCACATACTACGAGCAGTACGTC.

The chain couples TRBV29-1 to TRBJ1-2; D is perhaps TRBD1 (6 bases). The ends were cut back, 7 bases at V and 2 bases at J, with 11 bases in the middle. Germline CDR1 is SQVTM and CDR2 is ANQGSEA. The CDR3 is made up of 12 amino acids. CDR3: CSGWRGNYGYTF. CDR3 in DNA: TGCAGCGGATGGAGGGGGAACTATGGCTACACCTTC.

The genes are TRBV2 and TRBJ2-5; D is perhaps TRBD2 (5 bases). Per the germline V gene, CDR1 is SNHLY and CDR2 is FYNNEI. V was pared by 8 bases and J by 1 base, with 17 bases between. The CDR3 spans 15 residues. In DNA, the CDR3 is TGTGCCAGCGCGAAGCCGGGAAAGGGCCAAGAGACCCAGTACTTC. This sequence encodes CASAKPGKGQETQYF.

This chain connects TRBV20-1 to TRBJ1-4, with D maybe TRBD1 (5 bases). CDR1 is DFQATT, CDR2 SNEGSKA, per germline (reference sequence). Trimming took 0 bases from V and 11 from J, leaving 10 bases between them. CDR3 length: 12 amino acids. DNA of the CDR3: TGCAGTGCTAGAGACAGGGTAGGGAAACTGTTTTTT. Amino acids: CSARDRVGKLFF.

The V gene is TRBV28, the J gene TRBJ2-3; 9 bases agree with TRBD2. Germline V CDR1 and CDR2: MDHEN, SYDVKM. CDR3 size: 18 residues. The trim removed 2 bases at V and 1 base at J, leaving 10 bases unmatched. The CDR3 DNA is TGTGCCAGCAGTTTACGTGTCAGAGTAGCGGGGGGCACAGATACGCAGTATTTT. Its protein is CASSLRVRVAGGTDTQYF.

The table lists this clonotype with a few counts. This chain links TRBV7-2 with TRBJ1-2; D call uncertain. The V gene lost 3 bases and the J gene lost 4 bases, with 9 bases spanning the gap. The germline CDR1 and CDR2 sequences are SGHTA and FQGNSA. The CDR3 loop spans 13 amino acids. The CDR3 DNA follows: TGTGCCAGCAGCTTTGGAACAGCCTATGGCTACACCTTC. The encoded protein is CASSFGTAYGYTF.

This clonotype was observed a few times. The chain is built from TRBV6-2 or TRBV6-3 and TRBJ2-4; 7 positions agree with TRBD1. J lost 6 bases, V lost 2 bases, and 4 bases had no gene match. Germline CDR1 and CDR2: MNHEY and SVGEGT. This CDR3 has 14 amino acids. The CDR3 is CASSYGDRGNIQYF. Here the CDR3 DNA reads TGTGCCAGCAGTTACGGGGACAGAGGAAACATTCAGTACTTC.

There are a few counts of this clonotype. V is TRBV6-6 and J is TRBJ1-2; no reliable D call. In germline, CDR1 is MNHNY, CDR2 SVGAGI (reference sequence). The CDR3 consists of 16 residues. Trimming stripped 7 bases from V and 1 base from J, with 19 bases between. In nucleotides, the CDR3 is TGTGCCAGCACCATAGAGAACTACCTGGGTAACTATGGCTACACCTTC. Amino acids: CASTIENYLGNYGYTF.

This clonotype occurred a few times. This sequence joins TRBV12-3 or TRBV12-4 and TRBJ1-1; D gene uncertain. The CDR3 totals 13 residues. V was trimmed by 5 bases and J by 4 bases, leaving 11 bases between them. This CDR3 is CASSKTGLTEAFF. The CDR3 region has the DNA TGTGCCAGCAGTAAGACGGGCCTCACTGAAGCTTTCTTT.

This clonotype showed up many times. This chain connects TRBV20-1 to TRBJ2-5, with TRBD2 matching 13 bases. V lost 0 bases and J lost 4; bases outside the gene matches: 5. Germline V gives CDR1 DFQATT, CDR2 SNEGSKA (reference sequence). There are 16 residues in the CDR3. The CDR3 DNA reads as TGCAGTGCTAGAGATTGGACTAGCGGGGGAGGAGAGACCCAGTACTTC. Translating it yields CSARDWTSGGGETQYF.

This clonotype came up a few times. V usage is TRBV11-2 and J usage is TRBJ2-3; D not resolved. The CDR3 runs 12 residues. V gave up 3 bases and J gave up 5 bases, with 6 bases separating them. Germline values: CDR1 SGHAT, CDR2 FQNNGV. CDR3 coding DNA: TGTGCCAGCAGCTTGAATTTAGATACGCAGTATTTT. This encodes CASSLNLDTQYF.

CDR3 coding DNA: TGTGCCAGCAGCCAAGGCGAGCGGGGGTATCGGAATCAGCCCCAGCATTTT. As protein: CASSQGERGYRNQPQHF. This sequence joins TRBV4-2 and TRBJ1-5; D possibly corresponds to TRBD1 (5 bases). The CDR3 runs to 17 residues. Germline V gene lookup returns CDR1 LGHNA and CDR2 YNFKEQ. V gave up 1 base and J gave up 4 bases, with 17 bases separating them.

This clonotype came up a few times. This sequence joins TRBV4-3 and TRBJ2-2; possibly TRBD1 or TRBD2 for D (6 bases each). The CDR3 runs 15 residues. V was shortened by 3 bases and J by 7 bases, with 15 bases between the two germline ends. From germline, CDR1 is LGHNA and CDR2 YSLEER. CDR3 amino acids: CASSHSNRGHGELFF. CDR3 DNA: TGCGCCAGCAGCCACAGCAACCGGGGGCACGGGGAGCTGTTTTTT.

The chain has TRBV20-1 and TRBJ1-1, with D hard to call. The CDR3 has 14 residues. The germline V and J ends were trimmed by 6 bases and 6 bases, with 20 bases remaining between them. From germline, CDR1 is DFQATT and CDR2 SNEGSKA (reference sequence). The CDR3 coding sequence is TGCAGTGCCCGCCGTCCAGTGGGCGCCGCTGAAGCTTTCTTT. Encoded protein: CSARRPVGAAEAFF.

The chain has TRBV9 and TRBJ1-2; 7 bases are a match to TRBD1. Germline CDR1 reads SGDLS; CDR2 reads YYNGEE. J was trimmed by 8 bases and V by 4 bases; bases with no gene match: 14. The CDR3 covers 15 residues. The CDR3 sequence: CASSLSLRQGGGYTF. CDR3 DNA sequence: TGTGCCAGCAGCTTAAGCTTAAGACAGGGCGGGGGCTACACCTTC.

The chain couples TRBV6-2 or TRBV6-3 to TRBJ1-1, with 8 bases matching TRBD1. The length of the CDR3 is 15 residues. From germline, CDR1 is MNHEY and CDR2 SVGEGT. V gave up 5 bases and J gave up 3 bases; unmatched junction bases: 8. DNA of the CDR3: TGTGCCAGCAGTCCAACGGACAGGGCCTACACTGAAGCTTTCTTT. Its protein product is CASSPTDRAYTEAFF.

This clonotype was recorded a few times. CDR3 sequence reads: CASSSGSRDRELLNTQYF. CDR3 coding DNA: TGCGCCAGCAGCTCGGGAAGCCGGGACAGGGAATTATTAAATACGCAGTATTTT. This chain joins TRBV5-1 and TRBJ2-3; TRBD1 matches at 9 bases. With 3 bases clipped from V and 7 bases from J, the junction kept 18 bases outside the gene matches. Germline V gene data show CDR1 as SGHRS and CDR2 as YFSETQ. This CDR3 region has 18 residues.

This clonotype was picked up many times. The chain uses TRBV30 and TRBJ2-3; D is perhaps TRBD1 or TRBD2 (5 bases each). V was trimmed by 0 bases and J by 4 bases, leaving 8 bases between them. The CDR3 runs to 13 residues. CDR1 and CDR2 from the germline V gene are GTSNPN and SVGIG (reference sequence). The CDR3 sequence: CAWSVLGADTQYF. The CDR3 DNA follows: TGTGCCTGGAGTGTTTTGGGGGCAGATACGCAGTATTTT.

This clonotype turned up a few times. The chain couples TRBV6-4 to TRBJ1-1; no clear D. The CDR3 is made up of 13 amino acids. Looked up from germline, CDR1 is MRHNA and CDR2 is SNTAGT. Trimming shortened V by 2 bases and J by 7 bases, and 11 bases separated the two germline ends. This chain's CDR3 is CASSDGEGFEAFF. CDR3 coding DNA: TGTGCCAGCAGTGACGGGGAGGGATTTGAAGCTTTCTTT.

The V and J genes are TRBV7-3 and TRBJ2-3; D uncertain. The ends were cut back, 4 bases at V and 6 bases at J, with 14 bases in the middle. The length of the CDR3 is 14 residues. Germline V gene lookup returns CDR1 SGHTA and CDR2 FQGTGA. CDR3 sequence: CASSSDRSADTQYF. The CDR3 coding sequence is TGTGCCAGCAGCTCGGACCGATCTGCGGATACGCAGTATTTT. Together with reference TRBV7-3 and TRBJ2-3, the CDR3 gives the full variable domain: GAGVSQTPSNKVTEKGKYVELRCDPISGHTALYWYRQSLGQGPEFLIYFQGTGAADDSGLPNDRFFAVRPEGSVSTLKIQRTERGDSAVYLCASSSDRSADTQYFGPGTRLTVL.

This clonotype was detected only a few times. The V gene is TRBV7-2, the J gene TRBJ2-5, with 7 bases aligning to TRBD1. The CDR3 has 14 residues. With V trimmed by 6 bases and J by 6 bases, 10 bases remained unmatched. The germline V gene has CDR1 SGHTA and CDR2 FQGNSA. Here the CDR3 DNA reads TGTGCCAGCAGTTCAGGGGGTGACGTGAAGACCCAGTACTTC. It translates to CASSSGGDVKTQYF. Filled out from reference TRBV7-2 and TRBJ2-5, the complete variable domain reads GAGVSQSPSNKVTEKGKDVELRCDPISGHTALYWYRQSLGQGLEFLIYFQGNSAPDKSGLPSDRFSAERTGGSVSTLTIQRTQQEDSAVYLCASSSGGDVKTQYFGPGTRLLVL.

CDR3 coding DNA: TGTGCCAGCAGTCAGCAGATTAATCAGCCCCAGCATTTT. Protein sequence: CASSQQINQPQHF. V is TRBV6-6 and J is TRBJ1-5; unclear D gene. There are 13 residues in the CDR3. Germline CDR1 is MNHNY and CDR2 is SVGAGI (reference sequence). Trimming took off 5 bases at V and 4 bases at J, with 9 bases between the two ends.

This clonotype was counted a few times. The chain combines TRBV11-1 with TRBJ1-2; no reliable D call. Trimming stripped 5 bases from V and 4 bases from J, with 14 bases between. CDR1 is SGHAT, CDR2 FQDESV, per germline (reference sequence). The CDR3 contains 14 residues. The CDR3, as DNA: TGTGCCAGCAGCGGCCGACGGGCCACCTATGGCTACACCTTC. Translated, it gives CASSGRRATYGYTF.

The V call is TRBV5-1, the J call TRBJ1-2, with D unclear. Per germline, CDR1 SGHRS and CDR2 YFSETQ. The CDR3 is 18 residues long. Trimming pared 0 bases from V and 0 bases from J, leaving 18 bases between. This CDR3 is CASSLVANSRGPNYGYTF. CDR3 in DNA: TGCGCCAGCAGCTTGGTGGCAAACTCACGCGGGCCTAACTATGGCTACACCTTC.

The chain has TRBV11-2 and TRBJ1-5; D remains unclear. This CDR3 region has 15 residues. Germline CDR1 reads SGHAT; CDR2 reads FQNNGV. V lost 1 base, J lost 2 bases, and 9 bases lay in between. The CDR3 protein is CASSLVAGRNQPQHF. The CDR3 DNA is TGTGCCAGCAGCTTAGTAGCTGGACGCAATCAGCCCCAGCATTTT.

The rearrangement uses TRBV27 and TRBJ1-1; D uncertain. CDR1 and CDR2 (germline): MNHEY, SMNVEV (reference sequence). CDR3 size: 15 residues. V shed 0 bases and J shed 5 bases, with 13 bases lying between them. The CDR3 region is CASSLSPTWKTEAFF. DNA of the CDR3: TGTGCCAGCAGTTTATCCCCGACTTGGAAAACTGAAGCTTTCTTT.

Here the CDR3 reads CSAGATNEKLFF. The CDR3 nucleotides read TGCAGCGCAGGGGCAACTAATGAAAAACTGTTTTTT. The rearrangement uses TRBV29-1 and TRBJ1-4; D may be TRBD1 (6 bases). The CDR3 sequence is 12 residues long. Germline lookup yields CDR1 SQVTM and CDR2 ANQGSEA. V was clipped by 7 bases and J by 0 bases, with 6 bases between them.